The T cell receptor (beta chain) described here comes from a study of blood T cells in healthy people across ages. In germline, CDR1 is KGHSH, CDR2 LQKENI. V lost 5 bases and J lost 2; bases outside the gene matches: 8. The CDR3 length is 16 residues. Primed by a sample-barcoded 5' primer and a J-beta primer mix, a second PCR proceeded for about 6 to 12 cycles. A tag from a template-switch adaptor with 12 random nucleotides marked each cDNA molecule. In TCRdb, the 5' RACE reads were re-called with MiXCR into one record per CDR3 protein. This sample has about 720,000 distinct CDR3 sequences, with about 24% found just once. Study findings and constraints: Higher naive T cell percentage went strongly together with higher TCR beta diversity.

Around 9.5 milliliters of peripheral blood were drawn from each donor. The study isolated at least 6 million PBMCs from each sample. Details on this clonotype: The antigen is unknown.

The receptor comes from a man between 70 and 80 years old in good health. The sequencing sample was made of blood. The V and J genes are TRBV18 and TRBJ2-4; 8 bases align to TRBD1. The CDR3 DNA reads as TGTGCCAGCTCAACAGGTCCAGGGGGCACCAAAAACATTCAGTACTTC. This translates into CASSTGPGGTKNIQYF.